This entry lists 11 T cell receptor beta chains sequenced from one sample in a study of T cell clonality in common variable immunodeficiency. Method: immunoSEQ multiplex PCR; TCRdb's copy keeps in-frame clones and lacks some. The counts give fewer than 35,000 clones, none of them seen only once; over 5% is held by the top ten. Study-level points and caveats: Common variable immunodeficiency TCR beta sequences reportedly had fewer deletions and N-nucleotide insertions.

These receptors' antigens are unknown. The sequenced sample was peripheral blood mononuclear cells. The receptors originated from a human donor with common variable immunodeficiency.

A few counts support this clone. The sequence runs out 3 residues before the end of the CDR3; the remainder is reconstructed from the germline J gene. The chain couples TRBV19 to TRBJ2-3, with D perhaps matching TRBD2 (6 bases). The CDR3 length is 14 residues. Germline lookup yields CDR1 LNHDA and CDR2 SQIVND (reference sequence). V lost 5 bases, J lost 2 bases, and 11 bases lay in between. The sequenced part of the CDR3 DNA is TGTGCCAGTAGTCTAGTGCGGGACACAGATACG. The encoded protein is CASSLVRDTDT. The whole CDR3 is CASSLVRDTDTQYF.

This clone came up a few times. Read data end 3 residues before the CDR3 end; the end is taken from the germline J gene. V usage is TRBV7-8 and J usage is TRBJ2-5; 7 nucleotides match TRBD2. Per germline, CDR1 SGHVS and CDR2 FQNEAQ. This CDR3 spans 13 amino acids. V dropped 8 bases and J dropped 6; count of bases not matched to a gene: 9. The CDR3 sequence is CASGNQGGQTQYF. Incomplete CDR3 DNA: TGTGCCAGCGGTAACCAGGGAGGGCAGACC.

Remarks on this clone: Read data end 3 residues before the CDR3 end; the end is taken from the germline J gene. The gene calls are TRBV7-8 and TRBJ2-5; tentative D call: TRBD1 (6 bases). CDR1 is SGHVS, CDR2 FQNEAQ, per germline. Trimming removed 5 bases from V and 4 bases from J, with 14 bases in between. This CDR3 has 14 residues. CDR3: CASSPGHGGETQYF. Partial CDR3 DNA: TGTGCCAGCAGCCCGGGACATGGGGGAGAGACC.

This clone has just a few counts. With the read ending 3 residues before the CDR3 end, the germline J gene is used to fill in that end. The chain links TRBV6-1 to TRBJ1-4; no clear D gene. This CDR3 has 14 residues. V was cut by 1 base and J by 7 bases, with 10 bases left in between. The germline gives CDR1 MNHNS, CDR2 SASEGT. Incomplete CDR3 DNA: TGTGCCAGCAGTGAAGAAGGGTATCCTGAAAAA. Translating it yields CASSEEGYPEK. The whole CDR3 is CASSEEGYPEKLFF.

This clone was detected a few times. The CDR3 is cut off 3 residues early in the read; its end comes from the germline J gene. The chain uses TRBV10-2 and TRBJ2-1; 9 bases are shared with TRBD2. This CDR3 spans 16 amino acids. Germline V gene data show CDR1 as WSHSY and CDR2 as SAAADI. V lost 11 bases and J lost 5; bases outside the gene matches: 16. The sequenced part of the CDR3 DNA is TGCGCCGTTTCCCCCCTAGCGGGGTCCCAGGACAATGAG. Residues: CAVSPLAGSQDNE. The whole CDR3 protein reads CAVSPLAGSQDNEQFF.

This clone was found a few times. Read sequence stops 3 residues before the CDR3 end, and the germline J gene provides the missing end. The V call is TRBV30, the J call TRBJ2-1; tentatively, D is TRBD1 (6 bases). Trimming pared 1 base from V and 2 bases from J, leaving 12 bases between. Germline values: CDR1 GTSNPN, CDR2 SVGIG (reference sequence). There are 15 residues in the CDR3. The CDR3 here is CAWSGTAKAYNEQFF. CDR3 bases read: TGTGCCTGGAGTGGGACAGCCAAGGCCTACAATGAG. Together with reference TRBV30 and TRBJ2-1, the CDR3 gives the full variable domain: SQTIHQWPATLVQPVGSPLSLECTVEGTSNPNLYWYRQAAGRGLQLLFYSVGIGQISSEVPQNLSASRPQDRQFILSSKKLLLSDSGFYLCAWSGTAKAYNEQFFGPGTRLTVL.

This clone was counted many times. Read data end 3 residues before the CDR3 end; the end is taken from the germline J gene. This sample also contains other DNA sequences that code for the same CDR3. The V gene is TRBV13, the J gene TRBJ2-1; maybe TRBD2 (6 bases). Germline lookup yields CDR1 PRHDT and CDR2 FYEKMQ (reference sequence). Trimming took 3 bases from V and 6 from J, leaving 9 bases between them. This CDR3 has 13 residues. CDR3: CASSLTSANEQFF. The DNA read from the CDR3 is TGTGCCAGCAGCTTGACTAGTGCCAATGAG.

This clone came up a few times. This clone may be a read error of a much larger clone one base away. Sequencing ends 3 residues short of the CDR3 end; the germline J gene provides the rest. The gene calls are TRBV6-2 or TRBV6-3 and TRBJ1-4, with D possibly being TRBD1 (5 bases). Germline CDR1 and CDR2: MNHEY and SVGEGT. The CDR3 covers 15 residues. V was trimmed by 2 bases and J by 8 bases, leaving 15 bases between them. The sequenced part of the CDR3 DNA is TGTGCCAGCAGTTACGAGGGGAGCACAAAGGAAAAA. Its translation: CASSYEGSTKEK. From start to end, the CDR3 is CASSYEGSTKEKLFF.

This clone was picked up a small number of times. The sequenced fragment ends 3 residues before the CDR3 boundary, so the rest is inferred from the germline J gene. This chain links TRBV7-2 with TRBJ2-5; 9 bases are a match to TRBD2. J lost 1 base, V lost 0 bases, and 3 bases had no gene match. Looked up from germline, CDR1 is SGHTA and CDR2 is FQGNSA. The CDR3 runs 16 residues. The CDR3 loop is CASSLAGRGGQETQYF. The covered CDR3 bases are TGTGCCAGCAGCTTAGCTGGGCGGGGGGGCCAAGAGACC.

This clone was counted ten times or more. This CDR3 is CSARGPFEQGSHNSPLHF. Partial CDR3 DNA: TGCAGTGCTAGAGGCCCCTTCGAACAGGGTTCTCATAATTCACCC. The chain links TRBV20-1 to TRBJ1-6; TRBD1 is a possible D gene (6 bases). The CDR3 is cut off 3 residues early in the read; its end comes from the germline J gene. Trimming shortened V by 1 base and J by 5 bases, and 21 bases separated the two germline ends. This CDR3 is built from 18 residues. The germline V gene has CDR1 DFQATT and CDR2 SNEGSKA (reference sequence).

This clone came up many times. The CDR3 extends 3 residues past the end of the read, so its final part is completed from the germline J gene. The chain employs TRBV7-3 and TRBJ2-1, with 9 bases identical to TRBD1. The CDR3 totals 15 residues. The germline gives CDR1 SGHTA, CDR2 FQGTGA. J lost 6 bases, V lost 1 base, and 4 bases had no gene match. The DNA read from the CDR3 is TGTGCCAGCAGCTTAAGGGGGACAGGGACCAATGAG. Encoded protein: CASSLRGTGTNE. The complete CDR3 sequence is CASSLRGTGTNEQFF.